The 10 T cell receptor beta chains below come from one sample, sequenced in a study of blood T cell repertoires in COVID-19. Data came from immunoSEQ multiplex PCR; TCRdb stores just in-frame clones and leaves some out. The repertoire has roughly 250,000 clones, around nine tenths of them found once; the top ten carry under 2.5%. Input material: PBMCs or T cells enriched from blood (not recorded which). These receptors were obtained from a woman aged 18-29 years who had recovered from COVID-19.

The genes are TRBV7-2 and TRBJ2-7, with TRBD2 matching 7 bases. V shed 4 bases, J shed 2 bases, and the junction held 5 bases outside the gene matches. CDR3 length: 14 residues. Per germline, CDR1 SGHTA and CDR2 FQGNSA. CDR3 protein: CASSWQRGPYEQYF. In DNA, the CDR3 is TGTGCCAGCAGCTGGCAGCGGGGCCCCTACGAGCAGTACTTC.

The gene calls are TRBV7-2 and TRBJ2-3; 9 bases line up with TRBD2. Germline lookup yields CDR1 SGHTA and CDR2 FQGNSA. J was trimmed by 3 bases and V by 1 base; bases with no gene match: 2. The length of the CDR3 is 15 residues. The CDR3 DNA reads TGTGCCAGCAGCTTAGGCGGGGGGGCAACAGATACGCAGTATTTT. Its translation is CASSLGGGATDTQYF. Complete variable domain (other parts from reference TRBV7-2 and TRBJ2-3): GAGVSQSPSNKVTEKGKDVELRCDPISGHTALYWYRQSLGQGLEFLIYFQGNSAPDKSGLPSDRFSAERTGGSVSTLTIQRTQQEDSAVYLCASSLGGGATDTQYFGPGTRLTVL.

This clone appeared a single time. The chain is built from TRBV18 and TRBJ1-3; D gene unclear. Trimming took off 2 bases at V and 2 bases at J, with 10 bases between the two ends. CDR3 length: 15 residues. Germline loops: CDR1 KGHSH, CDR2 LQKENI. CDR3 bases: TGTGCCAGCTCACCAGTTCCAGGCGCTGGAAACACCATATATTTT. Residues: CASSPVPGAGNTIYF.

V and J are TRBV5-1 and TRBJ2-1, with TRBD2 identical over 12 bases. This CDR3 has 16 amino acids. Germline trimming cut 4 bases from V and 2 bases from J; bases unmatched to any gene: 4. Germline V gene lookup returns CDR1 SGHRS and CDR2 YFSETQ. The CDR3 is CASSTGLAGTYNEQFF. The CDR3 coding sequence is TGCGCCAGCAGCACCGGACTAGCGGGGACCTACAATGAGCAGTTCTTC.

The chain carries TRBV2 and TRBJ2-3; D uncertain. V shed 7 bases and J shed 0 bases, with 5 bases lying between them. The CDR3 runs to 12 residues. In germline, CDR1 is SNHLY, CDR2 FYNNEI. The CDR3 protein is CASKESTDTQYF. The DNA of the CDR3 is TGTGCCAGCAAGGAGAGCACAGATACGCAGTATTTT. The whole variable domain, filled in from reference TRBV2 and TRBJ2-3, reads EPEVTQTPSHQVTQMGQEVILRCVPISNHLYFYWYRQILGQKVEFLVSFYNNEISEKSEIFDDQFSVERPDGSNFTLKIRSTKLEDSAMYFCASKESTDTQYFGPGTRLTVL.

This clone was counted between two and nine times. The chain employs TRBV5-1 and TRBJ2-7; 12 bases match TRBD2. After removal of 4 bases from V and 3 bases from J, the junction contained 11 bases not matched to a gene. The CDR3 sequence is 17 residues long. Germline V CDR1 and CDR2: SGHRS, YFSETQ. This CDR3 reads CASSRGGSLAGGYEQYF. CDR3 bases: TGCGCCAGCAGCCGGGGTGGTTCACTAGCGGGAGGCTACGAGCAGTACTTC.

The chain joins TRBV3-1 (or the pseudogene TRBV3-2) to TRBJ2-2; 7 positions agree with TRBD1. J gave up 1 base and V 4 bases, and 9 bases lay outside the gene matches. CDR3 length: 17 amino acids. Germline CDR1 LGHDT, CDR2 YNNKEL (reference sequence). In nucleotides, the CDR3 is TGTGCCAGCAGCCTTCCCACAGGGGATCGGAACACCGGGGAGCTGTTTTTT. This translates into CASSLPTGDRNTGELFF.

The V call is TRBV19, the J call TRBJ2-3; D is unresolved. The germline V and J ends were trimmed by 4 bases and 2 bases, with 16 bases remaining between them. The CDR3 is 16 amino acids. The germline CDR1 and CDR2 sequences are LNHDA and SQIVND (reference sequence). The CDR3 loop is CASSRARQVDTDTQYF. Here the CDR3 DNA reads TGTGCCAGTAGTAGGGCTCGGCAGGTGGACACAGATACGCAGTATTTT.

The V gene is TRBV2, the J gene TRBJ1-2; D gene unclear. Germline CDR1 and CDR2: SNHLY and FYNNEI. This CDR3 is 13 amino acids long. V was pared by 7 bases and J by 0 bases, with 9 bases between. CDR3 nucleotide sequence: TGTGCCAGCAATCGGGGATCTAACTATGGCTACACCTTC. Amino acids: CASNRGSNYGYTF.

This chain connects TRBV5-8 to TRBJ1-3, with D perhaps TRBD1 (5 bases). This CDR3 contains 15 residues. Germline V CDR1 and CDR2: SGHTS, YDEGEE. The V gene lost 4 bases and the J gene lost 0 bases, with 11 bases spanning the gap. The CDR3 sequence: CASSRGTDSGNTIYF. In nucleotides, the CDR3 is TGTGCCAGCAGCCGCGGGACCGACTCTGGAAACACCATATATTTT.